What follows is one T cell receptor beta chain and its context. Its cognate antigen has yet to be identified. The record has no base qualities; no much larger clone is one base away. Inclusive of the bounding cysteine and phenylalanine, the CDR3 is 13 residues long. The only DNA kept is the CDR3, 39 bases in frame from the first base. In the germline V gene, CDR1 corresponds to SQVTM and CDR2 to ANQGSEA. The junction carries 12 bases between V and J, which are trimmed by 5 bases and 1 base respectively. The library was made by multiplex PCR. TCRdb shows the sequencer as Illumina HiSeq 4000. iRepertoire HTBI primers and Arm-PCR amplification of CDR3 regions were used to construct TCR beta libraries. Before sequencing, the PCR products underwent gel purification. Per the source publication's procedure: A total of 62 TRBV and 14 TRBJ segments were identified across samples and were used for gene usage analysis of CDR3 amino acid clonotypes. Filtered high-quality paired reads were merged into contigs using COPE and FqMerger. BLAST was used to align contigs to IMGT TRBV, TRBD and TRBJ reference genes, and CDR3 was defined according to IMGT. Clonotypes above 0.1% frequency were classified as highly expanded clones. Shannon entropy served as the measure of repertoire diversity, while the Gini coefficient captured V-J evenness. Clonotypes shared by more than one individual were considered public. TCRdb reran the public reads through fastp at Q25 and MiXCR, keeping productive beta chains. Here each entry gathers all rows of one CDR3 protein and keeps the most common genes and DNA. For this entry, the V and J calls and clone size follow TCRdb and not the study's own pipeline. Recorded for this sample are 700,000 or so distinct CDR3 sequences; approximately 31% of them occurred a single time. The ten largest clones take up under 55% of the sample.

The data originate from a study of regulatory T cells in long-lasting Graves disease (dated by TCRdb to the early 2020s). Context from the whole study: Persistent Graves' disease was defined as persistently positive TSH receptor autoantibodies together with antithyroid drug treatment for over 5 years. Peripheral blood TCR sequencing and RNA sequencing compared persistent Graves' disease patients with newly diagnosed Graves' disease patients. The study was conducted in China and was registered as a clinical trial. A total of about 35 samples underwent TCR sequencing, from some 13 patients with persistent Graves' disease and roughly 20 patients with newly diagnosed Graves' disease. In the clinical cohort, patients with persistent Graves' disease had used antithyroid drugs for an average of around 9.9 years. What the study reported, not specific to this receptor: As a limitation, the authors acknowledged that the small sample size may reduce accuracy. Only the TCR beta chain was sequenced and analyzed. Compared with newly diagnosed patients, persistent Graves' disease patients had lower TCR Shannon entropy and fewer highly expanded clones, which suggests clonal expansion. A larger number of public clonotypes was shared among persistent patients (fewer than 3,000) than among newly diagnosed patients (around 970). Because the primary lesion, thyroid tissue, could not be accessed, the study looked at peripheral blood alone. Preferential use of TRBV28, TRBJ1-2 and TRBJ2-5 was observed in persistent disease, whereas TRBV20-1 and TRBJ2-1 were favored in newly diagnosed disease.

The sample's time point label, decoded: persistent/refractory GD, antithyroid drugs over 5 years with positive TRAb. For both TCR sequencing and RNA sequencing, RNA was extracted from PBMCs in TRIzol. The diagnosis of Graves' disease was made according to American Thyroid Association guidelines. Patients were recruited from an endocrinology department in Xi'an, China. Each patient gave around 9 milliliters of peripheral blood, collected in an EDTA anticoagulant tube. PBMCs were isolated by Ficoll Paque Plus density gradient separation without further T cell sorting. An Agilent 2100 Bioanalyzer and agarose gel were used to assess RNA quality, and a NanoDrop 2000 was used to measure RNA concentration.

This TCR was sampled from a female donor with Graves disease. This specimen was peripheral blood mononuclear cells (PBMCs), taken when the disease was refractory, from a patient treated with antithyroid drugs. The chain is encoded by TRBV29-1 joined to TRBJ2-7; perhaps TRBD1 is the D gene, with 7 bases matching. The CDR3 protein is CSVSGGRSYEQYF. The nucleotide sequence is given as TGCAGCGTTTCAGGGGGGAGGTCCTACGAGCAGTACTTC.